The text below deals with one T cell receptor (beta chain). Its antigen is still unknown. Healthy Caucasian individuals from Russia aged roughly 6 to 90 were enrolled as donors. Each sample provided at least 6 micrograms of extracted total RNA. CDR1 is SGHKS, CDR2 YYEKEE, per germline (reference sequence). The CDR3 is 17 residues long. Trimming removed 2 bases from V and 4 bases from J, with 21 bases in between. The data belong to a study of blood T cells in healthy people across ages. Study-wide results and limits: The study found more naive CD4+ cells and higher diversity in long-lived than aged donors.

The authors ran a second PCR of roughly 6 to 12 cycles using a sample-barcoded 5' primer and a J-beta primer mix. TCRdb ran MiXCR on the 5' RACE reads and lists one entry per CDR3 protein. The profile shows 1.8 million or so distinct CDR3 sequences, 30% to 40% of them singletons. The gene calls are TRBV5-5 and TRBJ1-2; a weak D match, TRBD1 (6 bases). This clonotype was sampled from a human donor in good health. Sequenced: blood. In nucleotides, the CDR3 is TGTGCCAGCAGCTTCAGGTCAGGGGCTGTCCTCGCCTATGGCTACACCTTC. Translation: CASSFRSGAVLAYGYTF. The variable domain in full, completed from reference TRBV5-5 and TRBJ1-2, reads DAGVTQSPTHLIKTRGQQVTLRCSPISGHKSVSWYQQVLGQGPQFIFQYYEKEERGRGNFPDRFSARQFPNYSSELNVNALLLGDSALYLCASSFRSGAVLAYGYTFGSGTRLTVV.